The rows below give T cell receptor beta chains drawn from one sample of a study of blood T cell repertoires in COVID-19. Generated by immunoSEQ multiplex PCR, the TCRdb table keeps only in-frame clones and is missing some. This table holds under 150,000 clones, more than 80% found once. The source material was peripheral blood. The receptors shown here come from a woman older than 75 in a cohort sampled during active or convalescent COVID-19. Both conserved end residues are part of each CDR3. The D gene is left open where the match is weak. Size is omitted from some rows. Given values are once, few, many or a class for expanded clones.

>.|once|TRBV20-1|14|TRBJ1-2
TGCAGTGCTAGTGAGGGGGGGATAAACTATGGCTACACCTTC
CSASEGGINYGYTF
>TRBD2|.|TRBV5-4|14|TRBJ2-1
TGTGCCAGCAGCGCGGGGGGACACTACAATGAGCAGTTCTTC
CASSAGGHYNEQFF
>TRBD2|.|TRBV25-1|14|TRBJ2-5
TGTGCCAGCAGTGAGACGGGGGGGCAAGAGACCCAGTACTTC
CASSETGGQETQYF
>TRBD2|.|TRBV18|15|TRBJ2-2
TGTGCCAGCTCACCCGGACTAGCGAACACCGGGGAGCTGTTTTTT
CASSPGLANTGELFF
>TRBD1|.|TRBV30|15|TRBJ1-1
TGTGCCTGGAGTCCTCGACAGGGGCCGAACACTGAAGCTTTCTTT
CAWSPRQGPNTEAFF
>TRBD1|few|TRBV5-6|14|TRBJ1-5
TGTGCCAGCACCAGGGCAGGGGGTAATCAGCCCCAGCATTTT
CASTRAGGNQPQHF
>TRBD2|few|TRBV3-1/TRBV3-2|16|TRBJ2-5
TGTGCCAGCAGCCAAGGGGGACTAGCGGGGGTTGAGACCCAGTACTTC
CASSQGGLAGVETQYF
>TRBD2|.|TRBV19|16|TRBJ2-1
TGTGCCAGTAGTCTAAGAGCGGGGGGGCCGTACAATGAGCAGTTCTTC
CASSLRAGGPYNEQFF
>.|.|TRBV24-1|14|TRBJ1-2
TGTGCCACCAGTGATTCGGTGTCTAACTATGGCTACACCTTC
CATSDSVSNYGYTF
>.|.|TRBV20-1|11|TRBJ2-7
TGCAGTGCCGAGCGTTCCTACGAGCAGTACTTC
CSAERSYEQYF
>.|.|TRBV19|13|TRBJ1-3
TGTGCCAGTAACAGGGCCCCCGGAAACACCATATATTTT
CASNRAPGNTIYF
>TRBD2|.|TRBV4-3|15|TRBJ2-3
TGCGCCAGCAGCCAGCGGGGGGGCTTGGTAGATACGCAGTATTTT
CASSQRGGLVDTQYF